This TCR beta chain was profiled in a study of OX40 agonist ivuxolimab in advanced cancers. Turning to the overall study: Ivuxolimab, which targeted the costimulatory receptor OX40 (CD134), was an agonistic, fully human IgG2 monoclonal antibody. Intravenous ivuxolimab was administered to patients every 2 weeks at six dose levels: 0.01, 0.1, 0.3, 1.5, 3 and 10 mg/kg. Among the approximately 54 dose-escalation patients, some 20 had hepatocellular carcinoma, around 15 melanoma, 9 renal cell carcinoma and 9 head and neck cancer. The dose-escalation cohort was 82.7% male with a mean age of around 64 years, ranging from about 23 to 85. Prior anti-PD-1, anti-PD-L1 or anti-CTLA-4 therapy was permitted, and less than 45% of dose-escalation patients had received checkpoint inhibitors. Partial responses were achieved by three dose-escalation patients, of whom one had hepatocellular carcinoma and two had cutaneous melanoma. The point of sequencing TCRbeta in the periphery was to test whether ivuxolimab changed TCR sequence diversity and drove clonal T-cell expansion. The monotherapy dose-escalation portion (N ≈ 56 patients) of the phase I ivuxolimab trial is reported in the paper.

Patients with a history of autoimmune disease or receiving systemic immunosuppression were excluded from the trial. Peripheral blood for TCR sequencing was collected from all dose cohorts at baseline, on cycle 4 day 1, and on cycle 7 day 1. Samples came from an open-label, multicenter, first-in-human phase I dose-escalation trial of ivuxolimab. The trial enrolled adults with locally advanced or metastatic head and neck squamous cell, hepatocellular, melanoma or renal cell carcinoma. Before TCR sequencing, CD4+ T cells and CD8+ T cells were sorted from peripheral blood as separate populations. Broader findings and caveats from the paper: After ivuxolimab, CD8+ T cells had more expanded clones than CD4+ T cells on average. The antigen specificity of the peripheral T cells that underwent clonal expansion was not determined. Clonal expansion of both CD4+ and CD8+ blood T cells was observed from baseline to week 6 at doses 0.1 to 3.0 mg/kg. In partial responders in the 0.1-3.0 mg/kg groups, normalized peripheral clonal expansion was found to be among the lowest, especially among CD8+ T cells. Low levels of normalized T-cell clonal expansion were also seen in some patients who did not respond.

From cysteine to phenylalanine, the CDR3 is 16 amino acids long. CDR3 DNA is the only sequence kept; it has 48 bases, read in frame from the first base. The germline ends are 17 bases apart after V is trimmed by 11 bases and J by 0 bases. From a lookup of the germline V gene, CDR1 and CDR2 are SNHLY and FYNNEI. Genomic DNA was extracted from sorted cells for sequencing of the TCRbeta CDR3 region. The immunoSEQ Assay was used to sequence the TCRbeta CDR3 regions. Imported from immuneACCESS, the table was reduced by TCRdb to in-frame sequences with V and J called. These copies leave out some clones; in studies compared against another copy, an unresolved V gene accounts for under half, and the cause of the remainder is not known. The sample table holds around 15,000 clones, of which around 80% were seen once. 20% to 30% of the sample lies in the top ten. On this clone: It lacks a known antigen. Base qualities were left out, and no much larger clone turns up one base away.

The rearrangement combines TRBV2 with TRBJ2-6; the D gene is possibly TRBD1 or TRBD2, with 6 bases matching each. This specimen consisted of CD4+ or CD8+ T cells sorted from blood, obtained in a trial of the OX40 agonist ivuxolimab. This TCR came from an adult with an advanced solid tumor such as melanoma, head and neck, liver or kidney cancer. The base sequence is TGTGCCGCGGTGGGGGGCCCGATCTCTGGGGCCAACGTCCTGACTTTC. This translates into CAAVGGPISGANVLTF.